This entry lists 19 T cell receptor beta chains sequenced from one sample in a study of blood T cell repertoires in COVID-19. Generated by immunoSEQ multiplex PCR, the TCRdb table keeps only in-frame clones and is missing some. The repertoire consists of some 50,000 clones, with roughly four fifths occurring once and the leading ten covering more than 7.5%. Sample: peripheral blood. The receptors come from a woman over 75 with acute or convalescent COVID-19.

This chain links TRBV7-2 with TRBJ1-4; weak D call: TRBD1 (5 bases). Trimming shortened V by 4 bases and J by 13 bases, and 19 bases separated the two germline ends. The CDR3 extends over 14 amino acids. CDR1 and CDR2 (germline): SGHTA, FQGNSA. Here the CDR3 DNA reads TGTGCCAGCAGCTACAGTGGACGGGGGGGAATACTGTTTTTT. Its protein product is CASSYSGRGGILFF.

The CDR3 DNA reads as TGTGCCAGTACCATACTAGCGGGGGGCACGAACACCGGGGAGCTGTTTTTT. Its protein product is CASTILAGGTNTGELFF. The genes are TRBV19 and TRBJ2-2; TRBD2 agrees at 12 bases. Germline CDR1 reads LNHDA; CDR2 reads SQIVND (reference sequence). The CDR3 covers 17 residues. Trimming removed 7 bases from V and 0 bases from J; junction bases left unmatched: 6.

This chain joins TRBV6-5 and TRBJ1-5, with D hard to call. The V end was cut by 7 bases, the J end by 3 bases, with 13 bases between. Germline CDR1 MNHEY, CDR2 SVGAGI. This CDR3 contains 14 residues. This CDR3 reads CASKGDGPNQPQHF. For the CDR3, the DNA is TGTGCCAGCAAGGGAGACGGACCCAATCAGCCCCAGCATTTT.

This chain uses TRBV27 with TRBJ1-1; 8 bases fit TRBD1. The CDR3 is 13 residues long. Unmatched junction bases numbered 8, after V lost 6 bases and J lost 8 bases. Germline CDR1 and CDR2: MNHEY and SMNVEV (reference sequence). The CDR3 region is CASSFFDRGEAFF. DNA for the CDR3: TGTGCCAGCAGCTTTTTCGACAGGGGCGAAGCTTTCTTT.

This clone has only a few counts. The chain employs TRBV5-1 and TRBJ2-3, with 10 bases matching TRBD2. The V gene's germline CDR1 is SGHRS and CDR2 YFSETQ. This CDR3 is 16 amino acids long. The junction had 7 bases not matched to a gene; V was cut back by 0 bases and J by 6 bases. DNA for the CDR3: TGCGCCAGCAGCTTGGGATCTAGCGGGGGCCTCGATACGCAGTATTTT. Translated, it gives CASSLGSSGGLDTQYF.

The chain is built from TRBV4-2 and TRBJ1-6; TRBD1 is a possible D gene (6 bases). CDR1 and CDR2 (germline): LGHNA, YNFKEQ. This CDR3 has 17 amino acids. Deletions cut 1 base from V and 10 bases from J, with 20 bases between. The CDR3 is CASSQVGGGTQGSPLHF. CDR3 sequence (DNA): TGTGCCAGCAGCCAAGTAGGGGGGGGAACCCAGGGATCACCCCTCCACTTT.

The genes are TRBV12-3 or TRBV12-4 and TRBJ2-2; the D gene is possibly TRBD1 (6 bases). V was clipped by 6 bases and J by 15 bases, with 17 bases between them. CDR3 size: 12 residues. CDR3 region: CASRPPGATVFF. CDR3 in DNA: TGTGCCAGCAGGCCACCAGGGGCGACGGTGTTTTTT.

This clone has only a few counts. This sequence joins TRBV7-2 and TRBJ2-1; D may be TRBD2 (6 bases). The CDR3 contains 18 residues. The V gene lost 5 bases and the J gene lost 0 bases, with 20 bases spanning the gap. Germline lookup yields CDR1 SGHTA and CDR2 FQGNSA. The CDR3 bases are TGTGCCAGCAGCGAGGGACTTATTGATTGGAGCTCCTACAATGAGCAGTTCTTC. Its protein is CASSEGLIDWSSYNEQFF. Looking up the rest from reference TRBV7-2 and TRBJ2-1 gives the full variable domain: GAGVSQSPSNKVTEKGKDVELRCDPISGHTALYWYRQSLGQGLEFLIYFQGNSAPDKSGLPSDRFSAERTGGSVSTLTIQRTQQEDSAVYLCASSEGLIDWSSYNEQFFGPGTRLTVL.

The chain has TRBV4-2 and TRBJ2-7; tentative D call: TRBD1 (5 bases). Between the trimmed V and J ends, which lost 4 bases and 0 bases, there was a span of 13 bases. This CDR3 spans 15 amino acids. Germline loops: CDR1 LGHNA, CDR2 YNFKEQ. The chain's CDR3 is CASSPPGRSSYEQYF. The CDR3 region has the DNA TGTGCCAGCAGCCCCCCAGGGCGAAGCTCCTACGAGCAGTACTTC.

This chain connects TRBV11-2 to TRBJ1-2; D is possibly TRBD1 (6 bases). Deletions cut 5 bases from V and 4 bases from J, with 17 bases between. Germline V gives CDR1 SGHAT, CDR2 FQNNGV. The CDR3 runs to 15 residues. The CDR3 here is CASSDTGSSAYGYTF. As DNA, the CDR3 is TGTGCCAGCAGCGATACAGGGAGTTCTGCCTATGGCTACACCTTC.

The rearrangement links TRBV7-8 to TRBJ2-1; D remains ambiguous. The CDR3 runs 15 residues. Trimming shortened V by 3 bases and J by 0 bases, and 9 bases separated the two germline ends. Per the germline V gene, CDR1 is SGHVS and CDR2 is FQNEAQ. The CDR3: CASSFSLFSYNEQFF. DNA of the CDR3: TGTGCCAGCAGCTTTAGCTTATTCTCCTACAATGAGCAGTTCTTC.

The chain's CDR3 is CASTDEDRGNYGYTF. Written as DNA, the CDR3 is TGTGCCAGCACCGACGAAGACAGGGGAAACTATGGCTACACCTTC. V gene TRBV9 combines with J gene TRBJ1-2; 8 bases match TRBD1. The length of the CDR3 is 15 residues. Germline V lookup: CDR1 SGDLS, CDR2 YYNGEE. The J segment lost 2 bases and the V segment lost 6 bases, leaving 9 bases of the junction unmatched.

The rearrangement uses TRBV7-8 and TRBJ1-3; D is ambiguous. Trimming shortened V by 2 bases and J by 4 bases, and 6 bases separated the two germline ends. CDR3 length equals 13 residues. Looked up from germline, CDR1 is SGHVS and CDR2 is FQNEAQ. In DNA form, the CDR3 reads TGTGCCAGCAGCTTAAGCTCCGGAAACACCATATATTTT. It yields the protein CASSLSSGNTIYF.

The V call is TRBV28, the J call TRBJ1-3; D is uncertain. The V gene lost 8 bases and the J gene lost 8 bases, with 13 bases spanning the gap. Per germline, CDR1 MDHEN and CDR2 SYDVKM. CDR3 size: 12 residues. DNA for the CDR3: TGTGCCAGCGAACGGCGCGGCGACACCATATATTTT. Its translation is CASERRGDTIYF.

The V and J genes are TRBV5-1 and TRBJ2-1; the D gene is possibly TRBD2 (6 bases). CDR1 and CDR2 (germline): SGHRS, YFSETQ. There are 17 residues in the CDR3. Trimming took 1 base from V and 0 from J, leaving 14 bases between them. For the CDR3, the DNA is TGCGCCAGCAGCTTGATCCCAGCGGGCCCCTCCTACAATGAGCAGTTCTTC. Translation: CASSLIPAGPSYNEQFF.

DNA for the CDR3: TGCGCCAGCAGCTTAACAGGGGGCTACAATGAGCAGTTCTTC. Protein: CASSLTGGYNEQFF. This chain joins TRBV5-1 and TRBJ2-1; 8 nucleotides line up with TRBD1. In germline, CDR1 is SGHRS, CDR2 YFSETQ. The CDR3 consists of 14 residues. V trimming: 2 bases; J trimming: 3 bases; junction bases outside the gene matches: 1.

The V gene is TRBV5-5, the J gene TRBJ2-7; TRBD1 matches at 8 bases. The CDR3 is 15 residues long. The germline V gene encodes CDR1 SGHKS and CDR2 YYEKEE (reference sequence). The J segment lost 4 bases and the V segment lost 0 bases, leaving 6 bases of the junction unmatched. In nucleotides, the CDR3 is TGTGCCAGCAGCTTGGCGGACAGGGTAGGGTACGAGCAGTACTTC. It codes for CASSLADRVGYEQYF. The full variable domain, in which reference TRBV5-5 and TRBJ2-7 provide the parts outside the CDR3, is DAGVTQSPTHLIKTRGQQVTLRCSPISGHKSVSWYQQVLGQGPQFIFQYYEKEERGRGNFPDRFSARQFPNYSSELNVNALLLGDSALYLCASSLADRVGYEQYFGPGTRLTVT.

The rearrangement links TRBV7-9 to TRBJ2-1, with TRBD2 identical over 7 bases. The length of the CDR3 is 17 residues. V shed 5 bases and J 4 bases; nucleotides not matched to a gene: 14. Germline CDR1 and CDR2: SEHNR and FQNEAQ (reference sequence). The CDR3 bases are TGTGCCAGCAGCACCCCCGTGGGGACGGGGGGTTACAATGAGCAGTTCTTC. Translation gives CASSTPVGTGGYNEQFF.

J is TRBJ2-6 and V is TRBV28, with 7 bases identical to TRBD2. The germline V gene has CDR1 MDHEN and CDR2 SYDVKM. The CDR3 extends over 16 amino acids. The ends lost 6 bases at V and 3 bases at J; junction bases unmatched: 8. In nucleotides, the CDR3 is TGTGCCAGCAGCAAGGGGCGCGGGGGTGGGGCCAACGTCCTGACTTTC. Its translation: CASSKGRGGGANVLTF.